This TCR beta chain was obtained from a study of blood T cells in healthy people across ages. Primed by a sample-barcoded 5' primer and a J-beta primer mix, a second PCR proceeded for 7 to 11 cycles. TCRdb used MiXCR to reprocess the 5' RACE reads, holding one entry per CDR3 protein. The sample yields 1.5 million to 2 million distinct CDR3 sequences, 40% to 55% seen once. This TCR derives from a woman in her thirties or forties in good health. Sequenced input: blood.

CDR3 sequence: CASSLASGTGGEKLFF. CDR3 bases: TGTGCCAGCAGCTTGGCGAGTGGGACAGGGGGTGAAAAACTGTTTTTT. The J gene is TRBJ1-4, the V gene TRBV7-6, with 11 nucleotides matching TRBD1. The CDR3 runs to 16 residues. The V gene end was trimmed by 3 bases and the J gene end by 7 bases; junction bases not matched to a gene: 7. The V gene's germline CDR1 is SGHVS and CDR2 FNYEAQ.